This TCR beta chain was captured in a study of long-term antiretroviral therapy in people with HIV. V lost 2 bases and J lost 8, with 10 bases in between. CDR1 is SGHKS and CDR2 is YYEKEE in the germline V gene (reference sequence). This CDR3 contains 12 residues. Sequencing relied on immunoSEQ assay v3.0, run at survey level. Using immunoSEQ multiplex PCR, the repertoire was profiled, and TCRdb retains in-frame clones only, with some absent. This repertoire shows 30,000 to 35,000 clones, 95% to 98% found once; its top ten account for about 2.9%. This clone was counted a single time. This chain uses TRBV5-5 with TRBJ1-2; D is uncertain. The sequences come from unsorted PBMCs, collected 6.9 years after starting antiretroviral therapy. The TCR originated in a man younger than 40 with HIV. The CDR3 region has the DNA TGTGCCAGCAGCTTAGTTTTTCTAGGCTACACCTTC. This translates into CASSLVFLGYTF. Full variable domain (outside the CDR3, taken from reference TRBV5-5 and TRBJ1-2): DAGVTQSPTHLIKTRGQQVTLRCSPISGHKSVSWYQQVLGQGPQFIFQYYEKEERGRGNFPDRFSARQFPNYSSELNVNALLLGDSALYLCASSLVFLGYTFGSGTRLTVV.